This T cell receptor beta chain derives from a study of cytomegalovirus exposure and HLA in healthy donors. Concerning this clone itself: What it binds is not known.

Use of 60 Vbeta and 13 Jbeta primers characterized the PCR. The assay was immunoSEQ multiplex PCR, and TCRdb's table has in-frame clones only and misses some. The profile shows approximately 220,000 clones, about 79% of them singletons. Findings of the study overall: A later analysis linked a missense variant in DCLRE1C to the trimming of TCR beta V and J genes.

Germline V gives CDR1 LGHNA, CDR2 YSLEER. The CDR3 runs to 17 residues. The J segment lost 5 bases and the V segment lost 1 base, leaving 10 bases of the junction unmatched. The sequencing sample was made of PBMCs. The TCR comes from a male donor in good health and CMV-seronegative. This chain links TRBV4-3 with TRBJ2-3; 9 nucleotides agree with TRBD2. CDR3 protein: CASSQGQPGLAGDTQYF. In DNA form, the CDR3 reads TGCGCCAGCAGCCAAGGGCAACCGGGACTAGCCGGAGATACGCAGTATTTT.